The sequence of this T cell receptor (beta chain) was determined in a study of T-cell reconstitution after alpha-beta-depleted transplantation in children. Study-level findings and limits: From surviving recipient T cells and thymic progenitors came the high day-60 TCRbeta diversity observed in some patients. Diversity and T-cell counts at one year after transplant derived mostly from new T cells. About two months after transplant, alpha-beta T cells reportedly came from several hundred expanded graft clones.

Turning to this clonotype: What it binds is not known.

Unique molecular identifiers were built into the TCRbeta library. TCRdb re-analysed the PCR reads in MiXCR, keeping a single row per CDR3 protein. This sample has about 580,000 distinct CDR3 sequences, with 23% found just once. CDR3 length equals 14 residues. V lost 0 bases and J 1 base, leaving 6 bases between the germline ends. The chain recombines TRBV12-3 or TRBV12-4 with TRBJ1-1; D is uncertain. The specimen was PBMCs, mostly from graft donor cells, collected 360 days after TCRalphabeta/CD19-depleted stem cell transplant. This receptor was identified in a boy younger than two who had a stem cell transplant for acute myeloid leukemia, so the T cells may come from the graft donor. CDR3 sequence (DNA): TGTGCCAGCAGTTTAGCCCATTCGAACACTGAAGCTTTCTTT. Encoded protein: CASSLAHSNTEAFF.